Listed below are T cell receptor beta chains from one sample, sequenced in a study of T cells after yellow fever vaccination. Each CDR3 protein is one row after TCRdb ran MiXCR on the 5' RACE reads. The table has some 240,000 distinct CDR3 sequences, roughly 5% seen once. Material: CD4+ T cells sorted from PBMCs, obtained on the day of the yellow fever booster vaccination. The source is a man between 18 and 35 years old who received the YFV17D yellow fever vaccine. CDR3s include the opening cysteine and the closing phenylalanine or tryptophan. A D gene is named only where the DNA matches it firmly. Only some rows state a clone size, as once, few, many or a class for expanded clones.

V	J	D	size	DNA	CDR3
TRBV5-1	TRBJ2-2	NA	few	TGCGCCAGCAGCTTGGACGTTTCCGGGGAGCTGTTTTTT	CASSLDVSGELFF
TRBV4-1	TRBJ2-5	NA	few	TGCGCCAGCAGCCAAGATCGAGTTGGGCGACAAGAGACCCAGTACTTC	CASSQDRVGRQETQYF
TRBV6-5	TRBJ2-1	NA	few	TGTGCCAGCAGAGGAGGGGTCGGGGCCTACAATGAGCAGTTCTTC	CASRGGVGAYNEQFF
TRBV7-9	TRBJ2-2	NA	few	TGTGCCACCTCCCACACCGGGGAGCTGTTTTTT	CATSHTGELFF
TRBV7-6	TRBJ2-3	NA	NA	TGTGCCAGCAGCTTAGGGGGACACCTTTCCTTCACAGATACGCAGTATTTT	CASSLGGHLSFTDTQYF
TRBV6-5	TRBJ1-2	NA	few	TGTGCCAGCAGTTACGGGGCCAGCTCCTTCTATGGCTACACCTTC	CASSYGASSFYGYTF
TRBV7-3	TRBJ2-3	NA	few	TGTGCCAGCAGTACCACCCCGAGGGTAGATACGCAGTATTTT	CASSTTPRVDTQYF
TRBV12-5	TRBJ1-3	NA	few	TGTGCTAGTGGTTTGGACCAGGGGCGCACCATATATTTT	CASGLDQGRTIYF
TRBV4-3	TRBJ1-2	NA	NA	TGCGCCAGCAGCCAGAACAGAGAATCTGGCTACACCTTC	CASSQNRESGYTF
TRBV6-5	TRBJ2-5	TRBD2	many	TGTGCCAGCAGTTACGCCGGGACTAGCGGGTCAGAGACCCAGTACTTC	CASSYAGTSGSETQYF
TRBV6-2/TRBV6-3	TRBJ2-4	TRBD1	many	TGTGCCAGCAGCGACAGGGCGCGTGGATTGGACATTCAGTACTTC	CASSDRARGLDIQYF
TRBV4-1	TRBJ2-3	NA	many	TGCGCCAGCAGCCCAAGAGGAATCGGGGGATCGCAGTATTTT	CASSPRGIGGSQYF
TRBV20-1	TRBJ1-5	NA	few	TGCAGTGCTAGGCCTCCAGGTCAGCCCCAGCATTTT	CSARPPGQPQHF
TRBV21-1	TRBJ1-2	NA	many	TGTGCCAGCAGGGGGCAAAAGGAGGGCTATGGCTACACCTTC	CASRGQKEGYGYTF
TRBV19	TRBJ2-1	NA	many	TGTGCCAGTAGTCTCCCTGCAAGGTACAATGAGCAGTTCTTC	CASSLPARYNEQFF
TRBV6-2/TRBV6-3	TRBJ1-5	NA	NA	TGTGCCAGCAGTTACGGGCCATATAGCAATCAGCCCCAGCATTTT	CASSYGPYSNQPQHF
TRBV20-1	TRBJ2-7	TRBD1	NA	TGCAGTGCCCCCCCGGGACAGGGTCGGGAGCAGTACTTC	CSAPPGQGREQYF
TRBV29-1	TRBJ1-1	NA	many	TGCAGCGTTGATGACGGGCACACTGAAGCTTTCTTT	CSVDDGHTEAFF
TRBV6-6	TRBJ2-3	TRBD2	many	TGTGCCAGCAGTACCTATAGCGGGGGGTTCACAGATACGCAGTATTTT	CASSTYSGGFTDTQYF
TRBV12-3/TRBV12-4	TRBJ2-3	NA	NA	TGTGCCAGCAGGCGGGCCACGGGGAGAGATACGCAGTATTTT	CASRRATGRDTQYF
TRBV12-3/TRBV12-4	TRBJ1-5	NA	few	TGTGCCAGCGGAGGCGGGGGGCATAGCAATCAGCCCCAGCATTTT	CASGGGGHSNQPQHF
TRBV12-3/TRBV12-4	TRBJ1-1	NA	few	TGTGCCAGCAGTTTCCTGGGTGTAACAATTGAAGCTTTCTTT	CASSFLGVTIEAFF
TRBV6-6	TRBJ1-3	NA	few	TGTGCCAGCAGTTACCCACGGGGGCGTAGGAACACCATATATTTT	CASSYPRGRRNTIYF
TRBV29-1	TRBJ2-1	TRBD1	many	TGCAGCGTAAGGACAGGGGTCAATGAGCAGTTCTTC	CSVRTGVNEQFF
TRBV28	TRBJ2-3	NA	few	TGTGCCAGCGGTGGTCCGGGTAGAGATACGCAGTATTTT	CASGGPGRDTQYF
TRBV18	TRBJ1-1	NA	few	TGTGCCAGCTCACCCTCTATCAGGGCGGGGGGGCTCACTGAAGCTTTCTTT	CASSPSIRAGGLTEAFF
TRBV5-4	TRBJ2-3	NA	many	TGTGCCAGCATCCCGGGGGCAGGAGGGGGCACAGATACGCAGTATTTT	CASIPGAGGGTDTQYF
TRBV11-2	TRBJ2-1	NA	many	TGTGCCAGCAGCTTAGATCTTATGGGTGAGCAGTTCTTC	CASSLDLMGEQFF
TRBV7-5	TRBJ1-1	NA	few	NA	CISVPEAARDRDRDTEAFF
TRBV10-3	TRBJ1-1	NA	many	TGTGCCATCAGTGAGCCTGCCCGAGGGGAGTGGGAAGCTTTCTTT	CAISEPARGEWEAFF
TRBV6-2/TRBV6-3	TRBJ2-6	NA	NA	TGTGCCAGCAGTTATCGCAGCTCTGGGGCCAACGTCCTGACTTTC	CASSYRSSGANVLTF
TRBV28	TRBJ2-1	TRBD2	many	TGTGCCAGCAGTTCGGGAGCGGGGGGCTTCAATGAGCAGTTCTTC	CASSSGAGGFNEQFF
TRBV10-3	TRBJ1-4	NA	many	TGTGCCATCAGTGCCCGACAGACTAATGAAAAACTGTTTTTT	CAISARQTNEKLFF
TRBV15	TRBJ2-1	TRBD2	many	TGTGCCACCAGCTCCCTAGCGGGTGAGCAGTTCTTC	CATSSLAGEQFF
TRBV3-1	TRBJ1-1	NA	NA	TGTGCCAGCAGCCAGTATTTGAACACTGAAGCTTTCTTT	CASSQYLNTEAFF